This T cell receptor (beta chain) emerged from a study of T cell responses to AZD1222 COVID-19 vaccine. On the study more broadly: Second-dose intervals of approximately 4 or approximately 12 weeks were pooled.

A word on this clone: What it binds is unknown.

Repertoires were generated with immunoSEQ multiplex PCR, while TCRdb's copy carries only in-frame clones and drops some. The sample carries about 130,000 clones, about 89% recorded once. CDR1 is MNHNY, CDR2 SVGAGI, per germline (reference sequence). The V end lost 2 bases, the J end lost 2 bases, and 13 bases lay between the germline ends. The CDR3 is 16 amino acids. Study results and limitations: Baseline testing showed seropositivity in only six AZD1222 recipients.

The receptor was isolated from an adult in good health. V and J are TRBV6-6 and TRBJ1-5; a possible D gene is TRBD1 (6 bases). This specimen consisted of peripheral blood, obtained on day 0 of AZD1222 vaccination. In nucleotides, the CDR3 is TGTGCCAGCAGTTACCTGGGGGGCTGGGGCAATCAGCCCCAGCATTTT. Encoded protein: CASSYLGGWGNQPQHF.